The rows below give T cell receptor beta chains drawn from one sample of a study of cytomegalovirus exposure and HLA in healthy donors. Sequencing used immunoSEQ multiplex PCR; TCRdb keeps in-frame clones, though not all of them. Of about 210,000 clones listed, about four fifths were seen once; the top ten hold approximately 1.6%. The sample was PBMCs. These receptors were taken from a man aged 40-49 years in good health and CMV-seropositive. Both conserved end residues are part of each CDR3. The order of the fields is CDR3 length, V gene, D gene, clone size, J gene, CDR3 DNA, CDR3 protein. The D gene is left open where the match is weak. A row's size may be missing; if present it is once, few, many or a size class.

len: 14
v_gene: TRBV6-5
d_gene: TRBD1
abundance: -
j_gene: TRBJ1-3
CDR3nt: TGTGCCAGCAGCACACAGGGGGCTGGAAACACCATATATTTT
CDR3aa: CASSTQGAGNTIYF

len: 16
v_gene: TRBV7-6
d_gene: TRBD1
abundance: -
j_gene: TRBJ1-4
CDR3nt: TGTGCCAGCAGCTTAGCAGGGAGGACAGGGGGGGAAAAACTGTTTTTT
CDR3aa: CASSLAGRTGGEKLFF

len: 14
v_gene: TRBV2
d_gene: -
abundance: -
j_gene: TRBJ2-7
CDR3nt: TGTGCCAGCAGTGAAAACCGGGACATCTACGAGCAGTACTTC
CDR3aa: CASSENRDIYEQYF

len: 12
v_gene: TRBV10-1
d_gene: -
abundance: -
j_gene: TRBJ2-1
CDR3nt: TGCGCCAGCAGTGAGTCGACTGGTGAGCAGTTCTTC
CDR3aa: CASSESTGEQFF

len: 17
v_gene: TRBV29-1
d_gene: -
abundance: -
j_gene: TRBJ2-1
CDR3nt: TGCAGCGTTCAGACAGGTCTTGCTGTTGGGTCCTACAATGAGCAGTTCTTC
CDR3aa: CSVQTGLAVGSYNEQFF

len: 14
v_gene: TRBV5-4
d_gene: -
abundance: -
j_gene: TRBJ2-7
CDR3nt: TGTGCCAGCAGCTTGGAGACACACGACTACGAGCAGTACTTC
CDR3aa: CASSLETHDYEQYF

len: 15
v_gene: TRBV6-5
d_gene: TRBD2
abundance: -
j_gene: TRBJ2-7
CDR3nt: TGTGCCAGCAGTTCCGGGACTAGCGGGGCGTACGAGCAGTACTTC
CDR3aa: CASSSGTSGAYEQYF

len: 14
v_gene: TRBV6-1
d_gene: TRBD1
abundance: -
j_gene: TRBJ1-2
CDR3nt: TGTGCCAGCAGTGATGGGGACAGAAACTATGGCTACACCTTC
CDR3aa: CASSDGDRNYGYTF

len: 14
v_gene: TRBV28
d_gene: -
abundance: -
j_gene: TRBJ1-2
CDR3nt: TGTGCCAGCAGCGTGACTGCCGGTAACTATGGCTACACCTTC
CDR3aa: CASSVTAGNYGYTF

len: 15
v_gene: TRBV5-1
d_gene: TRBD1
abundance: -
j_gene: TRBJ1-5
CDR3nt: TGCGCCAGCAGCTGGACAGGGGATATTGGTCAGCCCCAGCATTTT
CDR3aa: CASSWTGDIGQPQHF

len: 13
v_gene: TRBV29-1
d_gene: TRBD1
abundance: -
j_gene: TRBJ2-4
CDR3nt: TGCAGTGCTACAGGGGTAGCCAAAAACATTCAGTACTTC
CDR3aa: CSATGVAKNIQYF

len: 15
v_gene: TRBV18
d_gene: TRBD2
abundance: -
j_gene: TRBJ2-3
CDR3nt: TGTGCCAGCTCACTACTAGCGGGGAGCACAGATACGCAGTATTTT
CDR3aa: CASSLLAGSTDTQYF

len: 14
v_gene: TRBV5-6
d_gene: -
abundance: -
j_gene: TRBJ1-5
CDR3nt: TGTGCCAGCAGCTTGTGGCCTAGCAATCAGCCCCAGCATTTT
CDR3aa: CASSLWPSNQPQHF

len: 16
v_gene: TRBV4-3
d_gene: TRBD2
abundance: once
j_gene: TRBJ2-5
CDR3nt: TGCGCCAGCAGCCTCTACCGACTAGCGGGAGTAGAGACCCAGTACTTC
CDR3aa: CASSLYRLAGVETQYF

len: 16
v_gene: TRBV4-1
d_gene: -
abundance: -
j_gene: TRBJ1-1
CDR3nt: TGCGCCAGCAGCCCAACCGGGGGGCGGGAGAACACTGAAGCTTTCTTT
CDR3aa: CASSPTGGRENTEAFF

len: 17
v_gene: TRBV7-9
d_gene: TRBD2
abundance: -
j_gene: TRBJ2-3
CDR3nt: TGTGCCAGCAGCAAGCGGGAGACGGGTCGTGGCACAGATACGCAGTATTTT
CDR3aa: CASSKRETGRGTDTQYF

len: 16
v_gene: TRBV23-1
d_gene: -
abundance: -
j_gene: TRBJ2-2
CDR3nt: TGCGCCAGCAGTCAATCGTCGGGGGTTCGCACCGGGGAGCTGTTTTTT
CDR3aa: CASSQSSGVRTGELFF

len: 14
v_gene: TRBV6-1
d_gene: -
abundance: -
j_gene: TRBJ2-2
CDR3nt: TGTGCCAGCAGGAGGTTGCCGAACACCGGGGAGCTGTTTTTT
CDR3aa: CASRRLPNTGELFF

len: 16
v_gene: TRBV7-8
d_gene: TRBD2
abundance: once
j_gene: TRBJ2-1
CDR3nt: TGTGCCAGCAGCTCGCCGGGACTAGCGGGCTACAATGAGCAGTTCTTC
CDR3aa: CASSSPGLAGYNEQFF

len: 14
v_gene: TRBV5-4
d_gene: TRBD1
abundance: -
j_gene: TRBJ1-2
CDR3nt: TGTGCCAGCAGCTTGACAGGGGTTAACTATGGCTACACCTTC
CDR3aa: CASSLTGVNYGYTF

len: 16
v_gene: TRBV5-6
d_gene: TRBD2
abundance: -
j_gene: TRBJ2-7
CDR3nt: TGTGCCAGCAGCACCCGGGGGGAGAATCTGAAGTACGAGCAGTACTTC
CDR3aa: CASSTRGENLKYEQYF

len: 18
v_gene: TRBV7-8
d_gene: TRBD2
abundance: -
j_gene: TRBJ2-3
CDR3nt: TGTGCCAGCAGCTCTCTGCTACCTGATAGCGGGAGGGTGGATACGCAGTATTTT
CDR3aa: CASSSLLPDSGRVDTQYF

len: 13
v_gene: TRBV6-1
d_gene: -
abundance: -
j_gene: TRBJ1-1
CDR3nt: TGTGCCAGCAGTCGAGACAGCCTATATGAAGCTTTCTTT
CDR3aa: CASSRDSLYEAFF

len: 15
v_gene: TRBV4-1
d_gene: TRBD1
abundance: -
j_gene: TRBJ2-7
CDR3nt: TGCGCCAGCAGCCAAGGAGGGACAGTCTCCTACGAGCAGTACTTC
CDR3aa: CASSQGGTVSYEQYF

len: 13
v_gene: TRBV30
d_gene: -
abundance: once
j_gene: TRBJ1-4
CDR3nt: TGTGCCTGGAGTATCCGGGGTGGGGAAAAACTGTTTTTT
CDR3aa: CAWSIRGGEKLFF

len: 12
v_gene: TRBV7-8
d_gene: -
abundance: -
j_gene: TRBJ2-7
CDR3nt: TGTGCCAGCAGCGACACAGGGTACGAGCAGTACTTC
CDR3aa: CASSDTGYEQYF

len: 14
v_gene: TRBV6-5
d_gene: TRBD1
abundance: -
j_gene: TRBJ2-7
CDR3nt: TGTGCCAGCAGCCGGTACAGGGGGACCTACGAGCAGTACTTC
CDR3aa: CASSRYRGTYEQYF

len: 17
v_gene: TRBV11-2
d_gene: -
abundance: few
j_gene: TRBJ2-1
CDR3nt: TGTGCCAGCAGCCAAGAGTTAGCCAGAGCGCGCCACAATGAGCAGTTCTTC
CDR3aa: CASSQELARARHNEQFF

len: 17
v_gene: TRBV28
d_gene: -
abundance: -
j_gene: TRBJ2-6
CDR3nt: TGTGCCAGCAGTTTACTCAGGGGGGACTCTGGGGCCAACGCCCTGACTTTC
CDR3aa: CASSLLRGDSGANALTF

len: 16
v_gene: TRBV9
d_gene: TRBD2
abundance: -
j_gene: TRBJ2-1
CDR3nt: TGTGCCAGCAGCATTAGCGGGAGGGCCTTAAGAGATGAGCAGTTCTTC
CDR3aa: CASSISGRALRDEQFF

len: 15
v_gene: TRBV9
d_gene: TRBD2
abundance: few
j_gene: TRBJ2-7
CDR3nt: TGTGCCAGCAGCGTAGATAGCGGGAGGGCCGGCGAGCAGTACTTC
CDR3aa: CASSVDSGRAGEQYF

len: 12
v_gene: TRBV5-1
d_gene: -
abundance: -
j_gene: TRBJ2-7
CDR3nt: TGCGCATCCAGGGAGGTAATGGGGGAGCAGTACTTC
CDR3aa: CASREVMGEQYF

len: 16
v_gene: TRBV6-5
d_gene: -
abundance: -
j_gene: TRBJ1-4
CDR3nt: TGTGCCAGCAGTTACTCGCAGGGCAAGATAGATGAAAAACTGTTTTTT
CDR3aa: CASSYSQGKIDEKLFF

len: 14
v_gene: TRBV2
d_gene: TRBD1
abundance: -
j_gene: TRBJ2-7
CDR3nt: TGTGCCAGCAGTGTCGGACAGGGGGCCTACGAGCAGTACTTC
CDR3aa: CASSVGQGAYEQYF

len: 15
v_gene: TRBV28
d_gene: -
abundance: -
j_gene: TRBJ1-4
CDR3nt: TGTGCCAGCAGCTCCCAGGGAACCAAGCGAGAAAAACTGTTTTTT
CDR3aa: CASSSQGTKREKLFF

len: 11
v_gene: TRBV5-1
d_gene: -
abundance: -
j_gene: TRBJ2-1
CDR3nt: TGCGCCGGCAGCTCCTTTGATGAGCAGTTCTTC
CDR3aa: CAGSSFDEQFF

len: 15
v_gene: TRBV5-6
d_gene: TRBD2
abundance: once
j_gene: TRBJ2-1
CDR3nt: TGTGCCAGCAGCTTCGCTAGCGGGATACTTGATGAGCAGTTCTTC
CDR3aa: CASSFASGILDEQFF

len: 15
v_gene: TRBV2
d_gene: TRBD1
abundance: -
j_gene: TRBJ1-5
CDR3nt: TGTGCCAGCAGTCAGGACAGGGGAAGCAATCAGCCCCAGCATTTT
CDR3aa: CASSQDRGSNQPQHF

len: 13
v_gene: TRBV14
d_gene: -
abundance: -
j_gene: TRBJ2-3
CDR3nt: TGTGCCAGCAGCCGGAAACAGGGAGATACGCAGTATTTT
CDR3aa: CASSRKQGDTQYF